This T cell receptor (beta chain) was captured in a study of identical twins. Study observations and caveats: There were fewer insertions in abundant cord blood beta clonotypes, but memory repertoires showed no such pattern.

TCRdb called the 5' RACE reads again in MiXCR, with one record for every CDR3 protein. The sample has under 300,000 distinct CDR3 sequences; about 8.3% are singletons. The CDR3 has 15 residues. From germline, CDR1 is SGHVS and CDR2 FQNEAQ. Trimming pared 1 base from V and 4 bases from J, leaving 14 bases between. Comment on this clonotype: Antigen unknown.

All of the donors were Caucasians in good health. These data were also reused for a study on yellow fever vaccine responses in identical twins.

The sequencing input was CD8+ T cells sorted from blood. This TCR came from a woman aged 18-30 years in good health. The gene calls are TRBV7-8 and TRBJ2-7; possibly TRBD2 for D (6 bases). In DNA, the CDR3 is TGTGCCAGCAGCTTAGAGGCGGGACTTGTTTACGAGCAGTACTTC. This encodes CASSLEAGLVYEQYF.